This TCR beta chain comes out of a study of blood T cells in healthy people across ages (dated by TCRdb to 2014 to 2015). The study in broad terms: Template switching captured roughly one uniquely barcoded TCR beta cDNA molecule per two T cells in model experiments. Age-related changes in TCR beta repertoire diversity were measured in the study by deep sequencing normalized with unique cDNA molecular identifiers. Four age groups were formed from the donors: young (average approximately 15 years), middle-aged (just under 40), aged (over 55) and long-lived (about 80). To avoid experimental bias, donors of different ages were spread randomly across the sequencing lanes. Using the same blood draw, the study looked at two additional independent replicas of 1 million unique cDNA reads for two donors, one aged 18 to 30 and the other aged 80 or older.

As to this clonotype: No antigen is known for it. The record has no base qualities; no much larger clone is one base away.

According to the germline V gene, CDR1 reads MNHEY and CDR2 reads SVGEGT. Its CDR3 holds 16 amino acids, cysteine through phenylalanine. Of all the DNA, just the CDR3 is kept, 48 bases in frame from base 1. The approximately 39 donors, aged 6 to 90 years, were systemically healthy Caucasian individuals from Russia. Each donor gave ten milliliters of peripheral blood, drawn into EDTA-treated Vacutainer tubes. Ficoll-Paque density-gradient centrifugation was used to isolate PBMCs, with at least 6.5 million per sample. Total RNA, at least 6 micrograms per sample, was extracted from PBMCs with Trizol reagent. The percentages of naive CD45RAhigh/CD27high T cells were determined by flow cytometry on a PBMC aliquot from every donor. Results the study describes overall, beyond this receptor: Bulk unsorted PBMC profiling prevented conclusive comparison of naive and antigen-experienced compartments. The CMV infection status of donors was not known, potentially confounding age-related changes in expanded clonotypes. As age increased, observed TCR beta diversity per million T cells dropped in a roughly linear way, and a significant reduction was already evident by age 40. The percentage of naive T cells measured by flow cytometry correlated strongly with observed TCR beta diversity. Compared with the aged group, more naive CD4+ T cells, fewer expanded clones and increased TCR diversity were shown by the long-lived group, suggesting age selection. Estimates of total diversity based on one million sequenced T cells were considered lower bounds and underestimates.

Libraries were built with 5' RACE. This sample was sequenced with an Illumina HiSeq 2500. A second PCR of roughly 7 to 12 cycles was run with a J-beta primer mix and a sample-barcoded 5' primer. Each TCR beta cDNA molecule received a unique molecular identifier from a template-switch 5' adaptor carrying 12 random nucleotides. At least 3 million CDR3-containing paired-end reads were obtained from each sample. First-strand cDNA was synthesized from all RNA with the Mint cDNA synthesis kit, primed by a TRBC-specific oligonucleotide. Following uracil-DNA glycosylase treatment, a first 18-cycle PCR with universal primers M1SS and BC2_uni_R was performed on all cDNA. The study's processing was this. For normalization, 1 million high-quality reads, each with a distinct molecular identifier, were randomly selected from each sample. Instead of being binned into consensus sequences, reads that shared molecular identifiers were thrown out. MiTCR, with a Q25 quality threshold and the strictest error-elimination algorithm, was used for CDR3 identification, clonotype clustering and error correction. A nonparametric unseen species model with Euler transformation was used to estimate a lower bound on total TCR beta diversity. The public reads were run again by TCRdb, first through fastp at Q25 and then through MiXCR, and only productive beta chains were kept. Duplicate CDR3 protein sequences are folded into a single record with the most common DNA and genes. Here the V and J calls rest on TCRdb's processing, not on the authors' analysis. In all, the sample holds around 1,700,000 distinct CDR3 sequences, and roughly 27% of those were seen once. Roughly 8.2% of the sample is held by the ten biggest clonotypes.

Sequenced: blood. The rearrangement joined TRBV6-2 or TRBV6-3 to TRBJ2-4; 10 nucleotides in the junction match TRBD2. The J call is doubtful: the DNA matches TRBJ2-7 better. The source of this sequence is a woman aged 25 to 39 in good health. The CDR3 region has the sequence CASRPNGAGGPIEQYF. The base sequence is TGTGCCAGCAGGCCGAACGGAGCGGGAGGGCCAATCGAGCAGTACTTC.